This T cell receptor (beta chain) was sequenced during a study of identical twins' blood T cells. About the study: Roughly twelve libraries, six alpha and six beta, gave about 50 million reads. Overall study findings and caveats: Each donor's most abundant TCRbeta clonotypes shared more CDR3 sequences with her twin than unrelated donors.

Donors were six healthy women in three monozygous twin pairs. CDR1 SQVTM and CDR2 ANQGSEA come from the germline V gene. The CDR3 totals 16 residues. TCRdb passed the 5' RACE reads through MiXCR, listing each CDR3 protein once. The table lists 300,000 to 400,000 distinct CDR3 sequences, about 28% of them singletons, with around 5.6% in the top ten. About this clonotype: The antigen is unknown. One junction end does not reproduce the germline sequence, and a read error may be involved.

This sequence joins TRBV29-1 and TRBJ2-3; possibly TRBD2 for D (6 bases). The sequenced sample consisted of PBMCs. The clonotype originates from a woman between 18 and 55 years old in good health. CDR3 sequence (DNA): TGCAGCATTGAAGATTCTAGCGTGACTAGCACAGATACGCAGTATTTT. Translated: CSIEDSSVTSTDTQYF.